These T cell receptor beta chains were read from a single sample in a study of T cell responses to AZD1222 COVID-19 vaccine. The data were produced by immunoSEQ multiplex PCR, yet TCRdb's version contains in-frame clones alone and is incomplete. The table shows 200,000 or so clones, with 85% to 95% occurring only once. Specimen: peripheral blood, collected on day 0 of AZD1222 vaccination. Receptor source: an adult in good health. Both conserved end residues are part of each CDR3. Each record gives: V gene, D gene, J gene, clone size, CDR3 DNA, CDR3 protein. A D gene is named only where the DNA matches it firmly. A row's size may be missing; if present it is once, few, many or a size class.

v_call: TRBV7-9
d_call: TRBD2
j_call: TRBJ2-1
clone_size: .
cdr3_nt: TGTGCCAGCAGCCCTGGACGGACTAGTATCGATGAGCAGTTCTTC
cdr3_aa: CASSPGRTSIDEQFF

v_call: TRBV19
d_call: .
j_call: TRBJ2-1
clone_size: once
cdr3_nt: TGTGCCAGTAAGGGAGGACAGCGAGTCTTTAATGAGCAGTTCTTC
cdr3_aa: CASKGGQRVFNEQFF

v_call: TRBV24-1
d_call: TRBD1
j_call: TRBJ1-2
clone_size: .
cdr3_nt: TGTGCCACCCAAGGGACAGGGGGACCCTCAGGCTACACCTTC
cdr3_aa: CATQGTGGPSGYTF

v_call: TRBV19
d_call: .
j_call: TRBJ2-7
clone_size: .
cdr3_nt: TGTGCCAGTAGTATTCACTTCGACTACGAGCAGTACTTC
cdr3_aa: CASSIHFDYEQYF

v_call: TRBV6-6
d_call: .
j_call: TRBJ2-7
clone_size: .
cdr3_nt: TGTGCCAGCAGTTACTCGGAGAGGGCCGTCGAGCAGTACTTC
cdr3_aa: CASSYSERAVEQYF

v_call: TRBV2
d_call: TRBD1
j_call: TRBJ1-1
clone_size: .
cdr3_nt: TGTGCCAGCAGGACCCCACGGGACAGGGGGCAAACTGAAGCTTTCTTT
cdr3_aa: CASRTPRDRGQTEAFF

v_call: TRBV19
d_call: TRBD2
j_call: TRBJ2-7
clone_size: .
cdr3_nt: TGTGCCAGTAGTATTATGCTAGCGGGAGGGTTAAACGAGCAGTACTTC
cdr3_aa: CASSIMLAGGLNEQYF

v_call: TRBV12-3/TRBV12-4
d_call: TRBD1
j_call: TRBJ1-1
clone_size: .
cdr3_nt: TGTGCCAGCAGTGGGACAGCGAACACTGAAGCTTTCTTT
cdr3_aa: CASSGTANTEAFF

v_call: TRBV18
d_call: TRBD1
j_call: TRBJ1-5
clone_size: .
cdr3_nt: TGTGCCAGCTCACCTGGGACAGGGAGCAATCAGCCCCAGCATTTT
cdr3_aa: CASSPGTGSNQPQHF

v_call: TRBV4-2
d_call: .
j_call: TRBJ1-1
clone_size: .
cdr3_nt: TGTGCCAGCAGCCGGGACTCAAAGGACACTGAAGCTTTCTTT
cdr3_aa: CASSRDSKDTEAFF

v_call: TRBV18
d_call: .
j_call: TRBJ1-3
clone_size: .
cdr3_nt: TGTGCCAGCTCACCCAGCTCTGGAAACACCATATATTTT
cdr3_aa: CASSPSSGNTIYF

v_call: TRBV19
d_call: .
j_call: TRBJ1-2
clone_size: .
cdr3_nt: TGTGCCAGTACTCGGGGGGCTCTTAACTATGGCTACACCTTC
cdr3_aa: CASTRGALNYGYTF

v_call: TRBV9
d_call: TRBD1
j_call: TRBJ1-1
clone_size: .
cdr3_nt: TGTGCCAGCAGCCTGGAGGGACAGCAAAACACTGAAGCTTTCTTT
cdr3_aa: CASSLEGQQNTEAFF

v_call: TRBV7-9
d_call: TRBD1
j_call: TRBJ2-6
clone_size: .
cdr3_nt: TGTGCCAGCAGCTTATCTGAGGGACAGGGTAGCTCTGGGGCCAACGTCCTGACTTTC
cdr3_aa: CASSLSEGQGSSGANVLTF

v_call: TRBV7-9
d_call: .
j_call: TRBJ1-2
clone_size: .
cdr3_nt: TGTGCCTGGCGGGGACTCCTCTATGGCTACACCTTC
cdr3_aa: CAWRGLLYGYTF

v_call: TRBV29-1
d_call: .
j_call: TRBJ1-3
clone_size: .
cdr3_nt: TGCAGCGTCCTGGGACTGTTCTCTGGAAACACCATATATTTT
cdr3_aa: CSVLGLFSGNTIYF

v_call: TRBV30
d_call: .
j_call: TRBJ1-1
clone_size: .
cdr3_nt: TGTGCCTGGCGGACCCTAAAGGTCATTACTGAAGCTTTCTTT
cdr3_aa: CAWRTLKVITEAFF

v_call: TRBV7-2
d_call: .
j_call: TRBJ2-7
clone_size: .
cdr3_nt: TGTGCCAGCAGCCTCACCTACGAGCAGTACTTC
cdr3_aa: CASSLTYEQYF

v_call: TRBV19
d_call: .
j_call: TRBJ1-1
clone_size: .
cdr3_nt: TGTGCCAGTAGAGCCTTGATCGGGACTTCTGACACTGAAGCTTTCTTT
cdr3_aa: CASRALIGTSDTEAFF

v_call: TRBV7-9
d_call: .
j_call: TRBJ2-1
clone_size: .
cdr3_nt: TGTGCCAGCACCCGTTTGACGACCCCAGACGGTGAGCAGTTCTTC
cdr3_aa: CASTRLTTPDGEQFF

v_call: TRBV11-2
d_call: .
j_call: TRBJ1-2
clone_size: .
cdr3_nt: TGTGCCAGCAGCTTAGTGCAGGGTTCCTATGGCTACACCTTC
cdr3_aa: CASSLVQGSYGYTF

v_call: TRBV7-2
d_call: .
j_call: TRBJ1-3
clone_size: once
cdr3_nt: TGTGCCAGCAGCCCGTACATTGGGGCTGGAAACACCATATATTTT
cdr3_aa: CASSPYIGAGNTIYF

v_call: TRBV5-1
d_call: .
j_call: TRBJ1-1
clone_size: once
cdr3_nt: TGCGCCAGCAGCCGAACCGGTTTTGGGACGAACACTGAAGCTTTCTTT
cdr3_aa: CASSRTGFGTNTEAFF

v_call: TRBV19
d_call: .
j_call: TRBJ1-1
clone_size: .
cdr3_nt: TGTGCCAGTAGACGAAGGGTGGACACAGGGAACACTGAAGCTTTCTTT
cdr3_aa: CASRRRVDTGNTEAFF

v_call: TRBV29-1
d_call: TRBD1
j_call: TRBJ1-2
clone_size: .
cdr3_nt: TGCAGCGTGGACAAGACAGGGGGCAATGGCTACACCTTC
cdr3_aa: CSVDKTGGNGYTF

v_call: TRBV6-2/TRBV6-3
d_call: .
j_call: TRBJ1-2
clone_size: many
cdr3_nt: TGTGCCAGCAGTTACGAGCAGCGGGATAGCTATGGCTACACCTTC
cdr3_aa: CASSYEQRDSYGYTF

v_call: TRBV5-1
d_call: .
j_call: TRBJ2-1
clone_size: .
cdr3_nt: TGCGCCAGCAGCCCCGCCTCCACCGGGTTGTACAATGAGCAGTTCTTC
cdr3_aa: CASSPASTGLYNEQFF

v_call: TRBV12-3/TRBV12-4
d_call: .
j_call: TRBJ2-7
clone_size: .
cdr3_nt: TGTGCCAGCGGACTCATTTACGAGCAGTACTTC
cdr3_aa: CASGLIYEQYF

v_call: TRBV11-2
d_call: .
j_call: TRBJ1-1
clone_size: .
cdr3_nt: TGTGCCAGCAGCTGGGGAACAGGGTTGCTCAGTGAAGCTTTCTTT
cdr3_aa: CASSWGTGLLSEAFF

v_call: TRBV30
d_call: .
j_call: TRBJ1-1
clone_size: few
cdr3_nt: TGTGCCTGGACCAACCTAGGGACTGAAGCTTTCTTT
cdr3_aa: CAWTNLGTEAFF

v_call: TRBV6-5
d_call: .
j_call: TRBJ1-1
clone_size: .
cdr3_nt: TGTGCCAGCAGTTCTCCGTTTGGGAACACTGAAGCTTTCTTT
cdr3_aa: CASSSPFGNTEAFF

v_call: TRBV3-1/TRBV3-2
d_call: .
j_call: TRBJ2-7
clone_size: .
cdr3_nt: TGTGCCAGCAGCCCCCAGCCGGGACTGACATACTACGAGCAGTACTTC
cdr3_aa: CASSPQPGLTYYEQYF

v_call: TRBV28
d_call: TRBD2
j_call: TRBJ2-7
clone_size: .
cdr3_nt: TGTGCCAGCACAAAACCGGGACTAGGGTCCTACGAGCAGTACTTC
cdr3_aa: CASTKPGLGSYEQYF